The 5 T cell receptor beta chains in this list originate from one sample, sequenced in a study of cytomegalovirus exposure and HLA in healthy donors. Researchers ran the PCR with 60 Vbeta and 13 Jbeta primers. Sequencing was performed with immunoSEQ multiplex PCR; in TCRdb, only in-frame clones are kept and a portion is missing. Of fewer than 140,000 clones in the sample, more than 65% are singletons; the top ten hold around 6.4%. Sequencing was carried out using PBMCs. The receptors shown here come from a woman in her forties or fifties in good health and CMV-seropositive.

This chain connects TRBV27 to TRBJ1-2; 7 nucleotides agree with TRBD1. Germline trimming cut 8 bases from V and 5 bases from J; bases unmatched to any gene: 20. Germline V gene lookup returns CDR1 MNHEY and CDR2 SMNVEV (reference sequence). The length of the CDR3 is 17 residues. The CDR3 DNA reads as TGTGCCAGCCTTCCCAGGGGGACGGGGAAAGACCTTTATGGCTACACCTTC. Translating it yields CASLPRGTGKDLYGYTF.

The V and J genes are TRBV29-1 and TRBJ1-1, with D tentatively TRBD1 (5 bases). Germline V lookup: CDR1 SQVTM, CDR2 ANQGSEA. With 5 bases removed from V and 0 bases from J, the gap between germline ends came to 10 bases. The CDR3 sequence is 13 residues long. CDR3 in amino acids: CSVIRALNTEAFF. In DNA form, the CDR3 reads TGCAGCGTTATCAGGGCTTTGAACACTGAAGCTTTCTTT.

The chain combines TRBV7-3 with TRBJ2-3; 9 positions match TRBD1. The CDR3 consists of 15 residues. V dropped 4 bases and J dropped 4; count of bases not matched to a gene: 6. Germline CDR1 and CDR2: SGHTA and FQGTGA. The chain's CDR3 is CASSSTGGLSDTQYF. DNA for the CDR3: TGTGCCAGCAGCTCCACAGGGGGCCTGTCAGATACGCAGTATTTT.

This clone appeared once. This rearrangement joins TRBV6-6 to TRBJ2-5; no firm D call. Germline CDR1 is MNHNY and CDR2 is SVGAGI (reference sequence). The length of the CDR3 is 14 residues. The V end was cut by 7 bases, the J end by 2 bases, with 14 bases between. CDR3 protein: CASIRGGVQETQYF. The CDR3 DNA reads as TGTGCCAGCATCAGAGGCGGTGTTCAAGAGACCCAGTACTTC.

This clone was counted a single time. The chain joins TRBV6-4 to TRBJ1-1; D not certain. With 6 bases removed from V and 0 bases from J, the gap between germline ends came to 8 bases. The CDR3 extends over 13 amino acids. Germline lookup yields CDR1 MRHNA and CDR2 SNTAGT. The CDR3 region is CASRHDMNTEAFF. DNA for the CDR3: TGTGCCAGCAGACATGACATGAACACTGAAGCTTTCTTT.